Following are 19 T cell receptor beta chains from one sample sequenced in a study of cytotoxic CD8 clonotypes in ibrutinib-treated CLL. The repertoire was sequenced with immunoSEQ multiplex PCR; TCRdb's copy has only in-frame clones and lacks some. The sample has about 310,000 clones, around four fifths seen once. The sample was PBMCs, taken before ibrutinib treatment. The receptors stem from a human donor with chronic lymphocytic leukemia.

CDR3 amino acids: CAISEPGQGIYEQYF. The CDR3 nucleotides read TGTGCCATCAGTGAGCCGGGACAGGGGATATACGAGCAGTACTTC. The chain combines TRBV10-3 with TRBJ2-7; 10 positions match TRBD1. The V and J ends lost 2 bases and 4 bases, in that order; junction bases with no gene match: 5. Germline lookup yields CDR1 ENHRY and CDR2 SYGVKD. The CDR3 sequence is 15 residues long.

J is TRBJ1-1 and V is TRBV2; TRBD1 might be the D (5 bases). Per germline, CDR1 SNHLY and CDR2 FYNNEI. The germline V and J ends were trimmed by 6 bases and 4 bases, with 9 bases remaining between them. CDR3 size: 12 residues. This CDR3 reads CASSRQGTEAFF. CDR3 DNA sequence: TGTGCCAGCAGCCGTCAGGGCACTGAAGCTTTCTTT.

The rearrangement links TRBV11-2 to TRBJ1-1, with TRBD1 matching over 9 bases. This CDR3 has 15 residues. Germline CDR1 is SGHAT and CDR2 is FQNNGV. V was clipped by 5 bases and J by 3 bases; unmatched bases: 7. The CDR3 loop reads CASSEQDRGHTEAFF. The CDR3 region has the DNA TGTGCCAGCAGCGAACAGGACAGGGGACACACTGAAGCTTTCTTT.

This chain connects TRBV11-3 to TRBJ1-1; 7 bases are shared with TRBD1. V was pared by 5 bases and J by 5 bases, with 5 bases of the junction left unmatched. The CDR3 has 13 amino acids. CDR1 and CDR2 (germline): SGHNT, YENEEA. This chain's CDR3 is CASSLYRGTEAFF. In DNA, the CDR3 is TGTGCCAGCAGCCTCTACAGGGGAACTGAAGCTTTCTTT. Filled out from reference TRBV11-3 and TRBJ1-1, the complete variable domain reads EAGVVQSPRYKIIEKKQPVAFWCNPISGHNTLYWYLQNLGQGPELLIRYENEEAVDDSQLPKDRFSAERLKGVDSTLKIQPAELGDSAVYLCASSLYRGTEAFFGQGTRLTVV.

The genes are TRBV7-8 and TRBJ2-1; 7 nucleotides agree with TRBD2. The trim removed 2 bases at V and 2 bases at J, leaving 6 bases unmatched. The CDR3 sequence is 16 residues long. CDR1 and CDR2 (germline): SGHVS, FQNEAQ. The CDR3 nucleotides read TGTGCCAGCAGCTTATCGGCGGGAGCTCCCTACAATGAGCAGTTCTTC. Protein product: CASSLSAGAPYNEQFF. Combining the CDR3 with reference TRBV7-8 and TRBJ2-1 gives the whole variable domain GAGVSQSPRYKVAKRGQDVALRCDPISGHVSLFWYQQALGQGPEFLTYFQNEAQLDKSGLPSDRFFAERPEGSVSTLKIQRTQQEDSAVYLCASSLSAGAPYNEQFFGPGTRLTVL.

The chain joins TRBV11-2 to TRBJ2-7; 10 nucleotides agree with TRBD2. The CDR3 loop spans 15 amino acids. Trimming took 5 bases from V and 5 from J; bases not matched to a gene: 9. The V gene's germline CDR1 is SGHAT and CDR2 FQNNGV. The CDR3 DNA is TGTGCCAGCAGCCCTTCTAGCGGGAGAATCCACGAGCAGTACTTC. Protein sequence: CASSPSSGRIHEQYF.

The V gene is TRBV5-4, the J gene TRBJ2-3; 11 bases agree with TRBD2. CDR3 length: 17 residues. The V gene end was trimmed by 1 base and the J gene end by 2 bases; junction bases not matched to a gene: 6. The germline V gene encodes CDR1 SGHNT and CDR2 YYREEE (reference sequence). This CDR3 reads CASSLRLAGGDTDTQYF. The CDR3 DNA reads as TGTGCCAGCAGCTTGAGGCTAGCGGGAGGCGACACAGATACGCAGTATTTT.

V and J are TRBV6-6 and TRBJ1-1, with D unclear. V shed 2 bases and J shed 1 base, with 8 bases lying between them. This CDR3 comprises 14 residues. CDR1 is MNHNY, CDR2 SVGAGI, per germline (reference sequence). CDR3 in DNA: TGTGCCAGCAGTTACGTACAGAAGAACACTGAAGCTTTCTTT. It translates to CASSYVQKNTEAFF.

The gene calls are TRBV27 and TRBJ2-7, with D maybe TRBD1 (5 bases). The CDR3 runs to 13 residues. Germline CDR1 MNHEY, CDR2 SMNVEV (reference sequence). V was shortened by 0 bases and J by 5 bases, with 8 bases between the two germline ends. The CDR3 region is CASSLSRRDEQYF. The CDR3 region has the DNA TGTGCCAGCAGTTTATCTCGCAGGGACGAGCAGTACTTC.

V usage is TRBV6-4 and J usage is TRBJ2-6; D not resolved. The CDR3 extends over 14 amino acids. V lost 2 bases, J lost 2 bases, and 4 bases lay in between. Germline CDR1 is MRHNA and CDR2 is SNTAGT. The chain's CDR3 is CASSDLPGANVLTF. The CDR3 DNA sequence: TGTGCCAGCAGTGACCTACCTGGGGCCAACGTCCTGACTTTC.

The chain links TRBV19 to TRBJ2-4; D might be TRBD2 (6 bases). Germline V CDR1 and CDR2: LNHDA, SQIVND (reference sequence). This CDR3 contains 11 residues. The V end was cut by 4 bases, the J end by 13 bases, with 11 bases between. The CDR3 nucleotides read TGTGCCAGTAGTACTATAGCGGAGCAGTACTTC. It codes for CASSTIAEQYF. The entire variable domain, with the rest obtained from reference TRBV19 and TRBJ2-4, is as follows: DGGITQSPKYLFRKEGQNVTLSCEQNLNHDAMYWYRQDPGQGLRLIYYSQIVNDFQKGDIAEGYSVSREKKESFPLTVTSAQKNPTAFYLCASSTIAEQYFGAGTRLSVL.

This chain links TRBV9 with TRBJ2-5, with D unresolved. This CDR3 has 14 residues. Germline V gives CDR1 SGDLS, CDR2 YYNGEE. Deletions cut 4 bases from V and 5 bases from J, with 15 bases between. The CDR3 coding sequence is TGTGCCAGCAGCTTGACGGGTAGGGTTGAGACCCAGTACTTC. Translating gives CASSLTGRVETQYF.

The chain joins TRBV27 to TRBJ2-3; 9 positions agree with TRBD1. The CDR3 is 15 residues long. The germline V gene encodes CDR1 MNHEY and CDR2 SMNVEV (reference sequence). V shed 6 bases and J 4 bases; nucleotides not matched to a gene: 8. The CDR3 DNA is TGTGCCAGCAGCGTATCAACAGGGGGCCCAGATACGCAGTATTTT. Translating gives CASSVSTGGPDTQYF.

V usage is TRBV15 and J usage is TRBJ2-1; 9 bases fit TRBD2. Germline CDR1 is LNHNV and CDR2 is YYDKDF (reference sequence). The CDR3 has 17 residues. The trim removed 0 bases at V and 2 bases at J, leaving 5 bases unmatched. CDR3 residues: CATSRDPAGGPYNEQFF. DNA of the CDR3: TGTGCCACCAGCAGAGACCCAGCGGGAGGTCCCTACAATGAGCAGTTCTTC.

The CDR3 DNA reads as TGTGCCAGCAGCGTAGTTTTAACAGATACGCAGTATTTT. It specifies CASSVVLTDTQYF. The chain links TRBV9 to TRBJ2-3; D remains ambiguous. The CDR3 loop spans 13 amino acids. Trimming removed 0 bases at V and 3 bases at J, with 5 bases between. From germline, CDR1 is SGDLS and CDR2 YYNGEE.

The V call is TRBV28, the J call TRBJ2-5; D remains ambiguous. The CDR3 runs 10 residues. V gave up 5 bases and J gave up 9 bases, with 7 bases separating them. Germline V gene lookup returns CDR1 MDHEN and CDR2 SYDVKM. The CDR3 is CASSQVAQYF. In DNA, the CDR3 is TGTGCCAGCAGTCAGGTGGCCCAGTACTTC. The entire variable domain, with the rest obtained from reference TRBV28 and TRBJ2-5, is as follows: DVKVTQSSRYLVKRTGEKVFLECVQDMDHENMFWYRQDPGLGLRLIYFSYDVKMKEKGDIPEGYSVSREKKERFSLILESASTNQTSMYLCASSQVAQYFGPGTRLLVL.

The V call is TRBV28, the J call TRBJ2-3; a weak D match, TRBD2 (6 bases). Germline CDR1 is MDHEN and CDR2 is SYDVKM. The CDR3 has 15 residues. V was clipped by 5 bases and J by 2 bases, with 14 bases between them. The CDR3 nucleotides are TGTGCCAGCAGTGCCCGACTAGGAGACACAGATACGCAGTATTTT. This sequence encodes CASSARLGDTDTQYF. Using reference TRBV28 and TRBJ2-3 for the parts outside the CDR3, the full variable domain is DVKVTQSSRYLVKRTGEKVFLECVQDMDHENMFWYRQDPGLGLRLIYFSYDVKMKEKGDIPEGYSVSREKKERFSLILESASTNQTSMYLCASSARLGDTDTQYFGPGTRLTVL.

The CDR3 loop reads CATSRRLGTSGDGEQYF. CDR3 DNA sequence: TGTGCCACCAGCAGAAGACTCGGGACTAGCGGTGACGGAGAGCAGTACTTC. The chain links TRBV15 to TRBJ2-7; 11 nucleotides agree with TRBD2. V gave up 2 bases and J gave up 7 bases; unmatched junction bases: 13. Germline values: CDR1 LNHNV, CDR2 YYDKDF (reference sequence). The length of the CDR3 is 17 residues.

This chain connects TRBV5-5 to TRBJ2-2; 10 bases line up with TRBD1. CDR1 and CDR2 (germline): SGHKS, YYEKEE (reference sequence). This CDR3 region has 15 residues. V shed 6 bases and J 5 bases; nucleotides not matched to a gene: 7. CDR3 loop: CASTQTGGGTGELFF. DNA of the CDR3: TGTGCCAGCACCCAGACAGGGGGCGGTACCGGGGAGCTGTTTTTT.